This entry lists 19 T cell receptor beta chains sequenced from one sample in a study of OX40 agonist ivuxolimab in advanced cancers. Library preparation was by the immunoSEQ multiplex PCR assay. Sourced from immuneACCESS, this table was stored by TCRdb with only in-frame sequences that have V and J called. A share of the clones is absent; for the studies checked, an unresolved V gene accounts for under half, and the remainder has no known explanation. The sample table shows 80,000 to 85,000 clones, and roughly 86% are seen once. The top ten constitute 6.5% of the sample. Here the sequenced sample was CD4+ or CD8+ T cells sorted from blood, taken in a trial of the OX40 agonist ivuxolimab. These receptors were obtained from an adult with an advanced solid tumor such as melanoma, head and neck, liver or kidney cancer.

The chain uses TRBV19 and TRBJ1-2; 7 bases line up with TRBD1. Germline loops: CDR1 LNHDA, CDR2 SQIVND (reference sequence). The V and J ends lost 1 base and 3 bases, in that order; junction bases with no gene match: 5. This CDR3 is 15 amino acids long. CDR3 bases: TGTGCCAGTAGTATAGCCGGGACAGTTTACTATGGCTACACCTTC. This sequence encodes CASSIAGTVYYGYTF.

The gene calls are TRBV7-9 and TRBJ1-4; no clear D gene. The CDR3 has 14 residues. CDR1 is SEHNR and CDR2 is FQNEAQ in the germline V gene (reference sequence). V was pared by 2 bases and J by 7 bases, with 11 bases between. The DNA for the CDR3 is TGTGCCAGCAGCTTATCCGGTCTCCTTGAAAAACTGTTTTTT. Encoded protein: CASSLSGLLEKLFF.

The V and J genes are TRBV7-3 and TRBJ2-2, with TRBD2 matching over 8 bases. Germline V lookup: CDR1 SGHTA, CDR2 FQGTGA. V dropped 0 bases and J dropped 4; count of bases not matched to a gene: 4. This CDR3 comprises 16 residues. CDR3 nucleotides: TGTGCCAGCAGCTTAACGGGTAGCGGGGTCACCGGGGAGCTGTTTTTT. It encodes CASSLTGSGVTGELFF.

The chain is built from TRBV6-5 and TRBJ1-2; TRBD1 aligns across 7 bases. Germline assignment: CDR1 MNHEY and CDR2 SVGAGI. V lost 8 bases, J lost 7 bases, and 7 bases stayed unmatched. CDR3 length: 12 amino acids. The CDR3 spells CASLGTAGGYTF. CDR3 sequence (DNA): TGTGCCAGCCTCGGGACAGCTGGTGGCTACACCTTC.

This clone was observed a handful of times. Additional DNA sequences in this sample encode the identical CDR3. The chain is built from TRBV2 and TRBJ1-1, with no clear D. Germline assignment: CDR1 SNHLY and CDR2 FYNNEI. V shed 2 bases and J shed 8 bases, with 6 bases lying between them. This CDR3 has 11 residues. In DNA form, the CDR3 reads TGTGCCAGCAGTGAATGGAGCGAAGCTTTCTTT. Amino acids: CASSEWSEAFF.

The chain is built from TRBV6-1 and TRBJ2-5; TRBD1 agrees at 10 bases. The germline V gene has CDR1 MNHNS and CDR2 SASEGT. The CDR3 loop spans 14 amino acids. The junction had 1 base not matched to a gene; V was cut back by 3 bases and J by 3 bases. Written as DNA, the CDR3 is TGTGCCAGCAGTGACGGGACAGGGGAAGAGACCCAGTACTTC. Translation: CASSDGTGEETQYF.

The CDR3 DNA is TGTGCCTGGGGACTTTCCTACGAGCAGTACTTC. Its translation is CAWGLSYEQYF. The rearrangement joins TRBV30 to TRBJ2-7; maybe TRBD2 (5 bases). Germline V gene sequence: CDR1 GTSNPN, CDR2 SVGIG (reference sequence). Trimming took off 5 bases at V and 1 base at J, with 6 bases between the two ends. The CDR3 has 11 amino acids.

The genes are TRBV9 and TRBJ2-2, with D possibly called TRBD1 or TRBD2 (5 bases each). The CDR3 covers 15 residues. The germline V gene has CDR1 SGDLS and CDR2 YYNGEE. The ends were cut back, 2 bases at V and 4 bases at J, with 12 bases in the middle. In DNA, the CDR3 is TGTGCCAGCAGCGTGGGGGACGGATTCACCGGGGAGCTGTTTTTT. Encoded protein: CASSVGDGFTGELFF.

The gene calls are TRBV6-5 and TRBJ1-3; tentatively, D is TRBD1 (6 bases). Germline CDR1 MNHEY, CDR2 SVGAGI. The CDR3 covers 13 residues. The V end lost 6 bases, the J end lost 7 bases, and 13 bases lay between the germline ends. The CDR3 reads CASSRGGQNTIYF. The CDR3 DNA sequence: TGTGCCAGCAGCCGCGGGGGGCAGAACACCATATATTTT.

There are a few counts of this clone. The chain has TRBV28 and TRBJ1-1; the match to TRBD1 covers 7 bases. J gave up 9 bases and V 8 bases, and 12 bases lay outside the gene matches. There are 13 residues in the CDR3. The germline V gene encodes CDR1 MDHEN and CDR2 SYDVKM. CDR3 DNA sequence: TGTGCCAGCTCCTTGACAGGGCCATTGCAAGCTTTCTTT. Its protein is CASSLTGPLQAFF. Combining the CDR3 with reference TRBV28 and TRBJ1-1 gives the whole variable domain DVKVTQSSRYLVKRTGEKVFLECVQDMDHENMFWYRQDPGLGLRLIYFSYDVKMKEKGDIPEGYSVSREKKERFSLILESASTNQTSMYLCASSLTGPLQAFFGQGTRLTVV.

The chain combines TRBV10-3 with TRBJ1-1; a possible D gene is TRBD1 (6 bases). The CDR3 is made up of 16 amino acids. V was trimmed by 5 bases and J by 1 base, leaving 17 bases between them. Germline values: CDR1 ENHRY, CDR2 SYGVKD. CDR3: CAISPRPPGENTEAFF. In nucleotides, the CDR3 is TGTGCCATCAGTCCCCGTCCGCCAGGGGAGAACACTGAAGCTTTCTTT.

This sequence joins TRBV15 and TRBJ2-1, with D unresolved. The CDR3 covers 15 residues. Germline CDR1 LNHNV, CDR2 YYDKDF (reference sequence). The germline V and J ends were trimmed by 0 bases and 1 base, with 7 bases remaining between them. Written as DNA, the CDR3 is TGTGCCACCAGCAGAGAACTGGAGTCCTACAATGAGCAGTTCTTC. Its translation: CATSRELESYNEQFF.

This clone appeared a single time. The chain recombines TRBV4-3 with TRBJ2-7, with D maybe TRBD2 (5 bases). The CDR3 length is 16 residues. The V and J ends lost 0 bases and 6 bases respectively, with 18 bases between them. Germline V CDR1 and CDR2: LGHNA, YSLEER. CDR3 in DNA: TGCGCCAGCAGCCAAGACCACGGGATTCAGTTTGGCGAGCAGTACTTC. Protein: CASSQDHGIQFGEQYF.

The chain links TRBV5-8 to TRBJ1-3, with D unclear. Germline CDR1 SGHTS, CDR2 YDEGEE. V was clipped by 2 bases and J by 0 bases, with 9 bases between them. The CDR3 spans 15 residues. The CDR3 region is CASSFQTTSGNTIYF. CDR3 bases: TGTGCCAGCAGCTTCCAGACCACCTCTGGAAACACCATATATTTT.

V is TRBV5-4 and J is TRBJ2-7; D gene ambiguous. V lost 3 bases, J lost 12 bases, and 16 bases lay in between. Germline V CDR1 and CDR2: SGHNT, YYREEE (reference sequence). CDR3 length: 12 residues. The CDR3 here is CASSSVTESWYF. The CDR3 nucleotides read TGTGCCAGCAGCTCGGTGACGGAGTCATGGTACTTC. Variable domain in full (rest from reference TRBV5-4 and TRBJ2-7): ETGVTQSPTHLIKTRGQQVTLRCSSQSGHNTVSWYQQALGQGPQFIFQYYREEENGRGNFPPRFSGLQFPNYSSELNVNALELDDSALYLCASSSVTESWYFGPGTRLTVT.

The J gene is TRBJ1-4, the V gene TRBV7-9; 9 bases align to TRBD1. V was pared by 4 bases and J by 4 bases, with 1 base of the junction left unmatched. Germline CDR1 reads SEHNR; CDR2 reads FQNEAQ (reference sequence). This CDR3 has 14 residues. This chain's CDR3 is CASSSGQGNEKLFF. CDR3 bases: TGTGCCAGCAGCTCGGGACAGGGTAATGAAAAACTGTTTTTT.

This rearrangement joins TRBV7-9 to TRBJ2-1; 10 positions match TRBD2. The CDR3 covers 17 residues. Germline CDR1 SEHNR, CDR2 FQNEAQ (reference sequence). Germline trimming cut 3 bases from V and 12 bases from J; bases unmatched to any gene: 17. The CDR3 spells CASSFRLQRGGSTRQFF. The CDR3 DNA follows: TGTGCCAGCAGCTTTCGACTCCAGCGGGGGGGCTCAACTCGGCAGTTCTTC.

The chain combines TRBV7-9 with TRBJ1-1; no definite D call. Per germline, CDR1 SEHNR and CDR2 FQNEAQ (reference sequence). Trimming took 4 bases from V and 8 from J, leaving 17 bases between them. There are 14 residues in the CDR3. This chain's CDR3 is CASSSRENFAEAFF. DNA for the CDR3: TGTGCCAGCAGCTCTAGGGAAAATTTCGCGGAAGCTTTCTTT.

V gene TRBV18 combines with J gene TRBJ1-5; 7 bases fit TRBD1. The CDR3 consists of 15 residues. Germline V CDR1 and CDR2: KGHSH, LQKENI. The V gene end was trimmed by 6 bases and the J gene end by 7 bases; junction bases not matched to a gene: 12. The CDR3 DNA follows: TGTGCCAGCTCCCCGGGGACAGTGGGGTTGCAGCCCCAGCATTTT. This translates into CASSPGTVGLQPQHF.